The 30 T cell receptor beta chains listed next were all sequenced from one sample in a study of cytomegalovirus exposure and HLA in healthy donors. Use of 60 Vbeta and 13 Jbeta primers characterized the PCR. Method: immunoSEQ multiplex PCR; TCRdb's copy keeps in-frame clones and lacks some. The table has approximately 210,000 clones, over 75% seen once. Sample: PBMCs. These TCRs come from a man aged 18-30 years in good health and CMV-seronegative.

The chain combines TRBV6-1 with TRBJ1-5; weak D call: TRBD1 (5 bases). Germline V gene data show CDR1 as MNHNS and CDR2 as SASEGT. The V end lost 2 bases, the J end lost 6 bases, and 17 bases lay between the germline ends. The CDR3 length is 16 residues. The CDR3 nucleotides are TGTGCCAGCAGTGAAATGAGTCAGGGCCTAAGTCAGCCCCAGCATTTT. It is translated as CASSEMSQGLSQPQHF.

The V gene is TRBV27, the J gene TRBJ2-4, with 13 bases lining up with TRBD2. From germline, CDR1 is MNHEY and CDR2 SMNVEV (reference sequence). There are 18 residues in the CDR3. J gave up 4 bases and V 4 bases, and 10 bases lay outside the gene matches. The CDR3: CASSSPGLAGARKNIQYF. The CDR3 nucleotides read TGTGCCAGCAGTTCCCCTGGACTAGCGGGGGCCAGAAAAAACATTCAGTACTTC.

This clone occurred once. The rearrangement uses TRBV9 and TRBJ2-5; D perhaps matches TRBD2 (6 bases). CDR1 is SGDLS, CDR2 YYNGEE, per germline. CDR3 length equals 16 residues. Trimming cost V 5 bases and J 5 bases, with 22 bases left between them. CDR3 residues: CASSVSSGDLRETQYF. Written as DNA, the CDR3 is TGTGCCAGCAGTGTTAGTAGCGGCGACCTCAGGGAGACCCAGTACTTC.

The V and J genes are TRBV6-6 and TRBJ1-1, with 7 bases matching TRBD1. The CDR3 length is 15 residues. V shed 2 bases and J 3 bases; nucleotides not matched to a gene: 6. Germline-derived CDR1 and CDR2 are MNHNY and SVGAGI (reference sequence). DNA of the CDR3: TGTGCCAGCAGTTACAGTGGGACAGAATACACTGAAGCTTTCTTT. It translates to CASSYSGTEYTEAFF.

In its sample, this clone was seen once. The V gene is TRBV27, the J gene TRBJ2-3; 9 bases are shared with TRBD2. The CDR3 is 14 residues long. The V and J ends lost 7 bases and 7 bases, in that order; junction bases with no gene match: 9. Germline lookup yields CDR1 MNHEY and CDR2 SMNVEV (reference sequence). The CDR3 sequence: CASTLDGTSNTQYF. Written as DNA, the CDR3 is TGTGCCAGCACCTTGGATGGGACTAGCAATACGCAGTATTTT.

This clone showed up just a few times. The rearrangement uses TRBV5-4 and TRBJ2-5; possible D gene TRBD1, 5 bases. Trimming took off 0 bases at V and 0 bases at J, with 9 bases between the two ends. Germline-derived CDR1 and CDR2 are SGHNT and YYREEE (reference sequence). The CDR3 has 15 amino acids. The CDR3 nucleotides are TGTGCCAGCAGCTTGGGGGGCAGGGACCAAGAGACCCAGTACTTC. It encodes CASSLGGRDQETQYF.

This sequence joins TRBV6-5 and TRBJ2-1; the match to TRBD2 covers 9 bases. With 0 bases clipped from V and 9 bases from J, the junction kept 9 bases outside the gene matches. The germline CDR1 and CDR2 sequences are MNHEY and SVGAGI. This CDR3 is built from 16 residues. The CDR3 DNA follows: TGTGCCAGCAGTTACTCAAGGCTAGCGGGGAGGACTGAGCAGTTCTTC. This gives the protein CASSYSRLAGRTEQFF.

V and J are TRBV5-1 and TRBJ2-2, with 10 bases fitting TRBD2. V was clipped by 3 bases and J by 5 bases; unmatched bases: 4. The CDR3 length is 15 residues. The germline gives CDR1 SGHRS, CDR2 YFSETQ. The CDR3 loop is CASSWTSGETGELFF. CDR3 coding DNA: TGCGCCAGCAGCTGGACTAGCGGCGAGACCGGGGAGCTGTTTTTT. The full variable domain, its missing parts supplied by reference TRBV5-1 and TRBJ2-2, is KAGVTQTPRYLIKTRGQQVTLSCSPISGHRSVSWYQQTPGQGLQFLFEYFSETQRNKGNFPGRFSGRQFSNSRSEMNVSTLELGDSALYLCASSWTSGETGELFFGEGSRLTVL.

This clone came up once. CDR3 protein: CASSPDRGRKLFF. The CDR3 DNA is TGTGCCAGCAGCCCTGACAGGGGTCGAAAACTGTTTTTT. This chain links TRBV7-2 with TRBJ1-4; 8 bases are a match to TRBD1. The CDR3 length is 13 residues. Germline loops: CDR1 SGHTA, CDR2 FQGNSA. The V gene end was trimmed by 5 bases and the J gene end by 10 bases; junction bases not matched to a gene: 6. The full variable domain, rest sourced from reference TRBV7-2 and TRBJ1-4, is GAGVSQSPSNKVTEKGKDVELRCDPISGHTALYWYRQSLGQGLEFLIYFQGNSAPDKSGLPSDRFSAERTGGSVSTLTIQRTQQEDSAVYLCASSPDRGRKLFFGSGTQLSVL.

The genes are TRBV9 and TRBJ1-1, with D possibly matching TRBD1 (5 bases). This CDR3 is 13 amino acids long. Germline CDR1 SGDLS, CDR2 YYNGEE. Between the trimmed V and J ends, which lost 2 bases and 1 base, there was a span of 6 bases. In DNA form, the CDR3 reads TGTGCCAGCAGCGTTCAGGGGAACACTGAAGCTTTCTTT. Residues: CASSVQGNTEAFF.

V and J are TRBV9 and TRBJ2-3; 10 bases agree with TRBD2. Trimming removed 0 bases from V and 2 bases from J; junction bases left unmatched: 9. The CDR3 totals 18 residues. CDR1 SGDLS and CDR2 YYNGEE come from the germline V gene. The CDR3 sequence: CASSVASGSGSYTDTQYF. The CDR3 nucleotides are TGTGCCAGCAGCGTAGCTAGCGGGAGCGGGTCGTACACAGATACGCAGTATTTT.

The gene calls are TRBV27 and TRBJ2-1, with a tentative D call TRBD2 (5 bases). Germline-derived CDR1 and CDR2 are MNHEY and SMNVEV (reference sequence). V gave up 2 bases and J gave up 7 bases, with 12 bases separating them. The CDR3 contains 14 residues. CDR3: CASSLERASNEQFF. CDR3 sequence (DNA): TGTGCCAGCAGTTTAGAGAGGGCCTCAAATGAGCAGTTCTTC.

V usage is TRBV4-1 and J usage is TRBJ2-5, with 9 positions matching TRBD1. Germline assignment: CDR1 MGHRA and CDR2 YSYEKL. The CDR3 is made up of 17 amino acids. V shed 4 bases and J 5 bases; nucleotides not matched to a gene: 14. DNA of the CDR3: TGCGCCAGCAGCCGGGGACGGACAGGGGTCAATGGGGAGACCCAGTACTTC. It is translated as CASSRGRTGVNGETQYF.

The rearrangement uses TRBV7-5 and TRBJ2-4; the table names TRBD1, a call not compared with the DNA. TRBV7-5 is tagged as a pseudogene. The CDR3 loop spans 14 amino acids. The CDR3 nucleotides are TGTGCCAGGCTCGACAGGCCGGTGGGGAACATTCAGTACTTC. Translation gives CARLDRPVGNIQYF.

The chain couples TRBV7-2 to TRBJ1-1; TRBD1 agrees at 7 bases. Germline V gives CDR1 SGHTA, CDR2 FQGNSA. This CDR3 has 15 amino acids. J lost 5 bases, V lost 2 bases, and 8 bases had no gene match. The CDR3: CASSLRGGGWTEAFF. CDR3 DNA sequence: TGTGCCAGCAGCTTAAGAGGGGGCGGTTGGACTGAAGCTTTCTTT.

The chain couples TRBV20-1 to TRBJ2-5; no firm D call. Per the germline V gene, CDR1 is DFQATT and CDR2 is SNEGSKA (reference sequence). This CDR3 is built from 11 residues. V was clipped by 6 bases and J by 2 bases, with 7 bases between them. The CDR3 DNA sequence: TGCAGTGCCCCCGGGCAAGAGACCCAGTACTTC. Translation: CSAPGQETQYF.

V is TRBV30 and J is TRBJ1-6, with D tentatively TRBD1 (6 bases). CDR3 length equals 16 residues. V was shortened by 0 bases and J by 4 bases, with 13 bases between the two germline ends. Germline V gene sequence: CDR1 GTSNPN, CDR2 SVGIG (reference sequence). The CDR3 nucleotides read TGTGCCTGGAGTGTACTTAGGGGGGGATATAATTCACCCCTCCACTTT. It yields the protein CAWSVLRGGYNSPLHF.

The rearrangement joins TRBV6-1 to TRBJ1-2; D unresolved. Germline CDR1 and CDR2: MNHNS and SASEGT. The CDR3 has 14 amino acids. Deletions cut 1 base from V and 6 bases from J, with 12 bases between. CDR3 coding DNA: TGTGCCAGCAGTGAAGGAGGAGACTTTAATGGCTACACCTTC. Translation gives CASSEGGDFNGYTF.

The gene calls are TRBV19 and TRBJ2-1, with D tentatively TRBD2 (7 bases). In germline, CDR1 is LNHDA, CDR2 SQIVND (reference sequence). This CDR3 spans 15 amino acids. V was trimmed by 3 bases and J by 2 bases, leaving 11 bases between them. CDR3 protein: CASSIEGGPYNEQFF. The CDR3 bases are TGTGCCAGTAGTATTGAGGGGGGGCCCTACAATGAGCAGTTCTTC.

The table lists this clone with a count of one. The chain has TRBV7-9 and TRBJ2-1, with 8 positions matching TRBD2. With V trimmed by 8 bases and J by 3 bases, 12 bases remained unmatched. This CDR3 is 16 amino acids long. Germline values: CDR1 SEHNR, CDR2 FQNEAQ (reference sequence). This CDR3 reads CASGGVRLAGYNEQFF. The CDR3 DNA is TGTGCCAGCGGTGGTGTTCGGCTAGCGGGCTACAATGAGCAGTTCTTC.

J is TRBJ1-6 and V is TRBV6-5; 7 bases match TRBD1. The V gene end was trimmed by 6 bases and the J gene end by 6 bases; junction bases not matched to a gene: 8. This CDR3 has 15 amino acids. Germline assignment: CDR1 MNHEY and CDR2 SVGAGI. The chain's CDR3 is CASRYLQGSNSPLHF. CDR3 coding DNA: TGTGCCAGCAGGTATCTACAGGGGAGTAATTCACCCCTCCACTTT.

V gene TRBV6-5 combines with J gene TRBJ1-3; D gene uncertain. The CDR3 has 16 amino acids. Deletions cut 2 bases from V and 2 bases from J, with 13 bases between. Germline CDR1 and CDR2: MNHEY and SVGAGI. Here the CDR3 DNA reads TGTGCCAGCAGTTACCTAATCATCCCCGCTGGAAACACCATATATTTT. It specifies CASSYLIIPAGNTIYF.

V usage is TRBV25-1 and J usage is TRBJ1-2, with 7 bases lining up with TRBD1. Unmatched junction bases numbered 4, after V lost 5 bases and J lost 4 bases. Germline CDR1 and CDR2: MGHDK and SYGVNS. This CDR3 region has 13 residues. CDR3 residues: CASSKQGFYGYTF. In DNA, the CDR3 is TGTGCCAGCAGTAAACAGGGGTTCTATGGCTACACCTTC.

The CDR3 here is CASSFHYGGNYEQYF. The CDR3, as DNA: TGTGCCAGCAGCTTCCATTATGGCGGGAATTACGAGCAGTACTTC. The chain is built from TRBV7-2 and TRBJ2-7, with a possible D match to TRBD2 (6 bases). The CDR3 consists of 15 residues. Trimming took off 3 bases at V and 4 bases at J, with 16 bases between the two ends. The V gene's germline CDR1 is SGHTA and CDR2 FQGNSA.

J is TRBJ2-7 and V is TRBV6-6; the match to TRBD1 covers 7 bases. Unmatched junction bases numbered 11, after V lost 9 bases and J lost 6 bases. The CDR3 runs 13 residues. Germline lookup yields CDR1 MNHNY and CDR2 SVGAGI (reference sequence). This chain's CDR3 is CASSTGDGREQYF. The CDR3 bases are TGTGCCAGTAGCACAGGGGATGGGCGCGAGCAGTACTTC.

The V gene is TRBV10-3, the J gene TRBJ1-1; D is possibly TRBD1 (6 bases). With 11 bases removed from V and 6 bases from J, the gap between germline ends came to 16 bases. Germline CDR1 and CDR2: ENHRY and SYGVKD. CDR3 length equals 12 residues. CDR3 bases: TGTGCCCTTAGGACAGACACCGCTGAAGCTTTCTTT. This sequence encodes CALRTDTAEAFF.

The chain combines TRBV6-1 with TRBJ1-2; D unclear. CDR1 and CDR2 from the germline V gene are MNHNS and SASEGT. The V and J ends lost 3 bases and 3 bases respectively, with 11 bases between them. The length of the CDR3 is 14 residues. Here the CDR3 reads CASSEEGRDYGYTF. The CDR3 DNA is TGTGCCAGCAGTGAGGAGGGTAGAGACTATGGCTACACCTTC.

The chain links TRBV9 to TRBJ2-2; the D gene is possibly TRBD1 (5 bases). CDR1 and CDR2 (germline): SGDLS, YYNGEE. Trimming cost V 0 bases and J 2 bases, with 17 bases left between them. CDR3 length: 18 residues. The CDR3 is CASSVALAEQANTGELFF. CDR3 DNA sequence: TGTGCCAGCAGCGTAGCGTTAGCCGAACAGGCAAACACCGGGGAGCTGTTTTTT.

The J gene is TRBJ2-3, the V gene TRBV10-3; maybe TRBD1 (5 bases). Germline CDR1 and CDR2: ENHRY and SYGVKD. The length of the CDR3 is 14 residues. V was shortened by 0 bases and J by 1 base, with 5 bases between the two germline ends. Here the CDR3 reads CAISESGGTDTQYF. The CDR3 coding sequence is TGTGCCATCAGTGAGTCAGGGGGCACAGATACGCAGTATTTT.

CDR3 nucleotides: TGTGCCAGCAGCTTGGGGACTAGCGGGTACTACGAGCAGTACTTC. It specifies CASSLGTSGYYEQYF. The J gene is TRBJ2-7, the V gene TRBV5-4; 11 bases align to TRBD2. Trimming cost V 0 bases and J 3 bases; bases outside gene matches: 2. The CDR3 loop spans 15 amino acids. Germline CDR1 is SGHNT and CDR2 is YYREEE (reference sequence).